This T cell receptor (beta chain) derives from a study of OX40 agonist ivuxolimab in advanced cancers. Some background on the complete study: The costimulatory receptor OX40 (CD134) was targeted by ivuxolimab, a fully human IgG2 agonistic monoclonal antibody. Peripheral TCRbeta sequencing aimed to test whether ivuxolimab altered TCR sequence diversity and caused clonal T-cell expansion. Partial responses occurred in three dose-escalation patients, of whom one had hepatocellular carcinoma and two had cutaneous melanoma. The paper covers the monotherapy dose-escalation part of the phase I ivuxolimab trial, which included N ≈ 50 patients. Among the approximately 50 dose-escalation patients, approximately 20 had hepatocellular carcinoma, around 15 melanoma, 9 renal cell carcinoma and 9 head and neck cancer. Prior anti-PD-1, anti-PD-L1 or anti-CTLA-4 therapy was permitted, and checkpoint inhibitors had been received by more than 35% of dose-escalation patients. In the dose-escalation cohort, 75% to 85% of patients were male, and the mean age was 60 years with a range of roughly 23 to 79. Intravenous ivuxolimab was administered to patients every 2 weeks at six dose levels: 0.01, 0.1, 0.3, 1.5, 3 and 10 mg/kg. Points the paper makes about the study in general: Which antigens the clonally expanded peripheral T cells were specific for was not determined. In partial responders in the 0.1-3.0 mg/kg groups, normalized peripheral clonal expansion was found to be among the lowest, especially among CD8+ T cells. Low levels of normalized T-cell clonal expansion were also seen in some patients who did not respond. After ivuxolimab, expanded clones were on average more numerous among CD8+ T cells than among CD4+ T cells. At doses of 0.1 to 3.0 mg/kg, clonal expansion of both CD4+ and CD8+ blood T cells was observed from baseline to week 6.

From its cysteine to its phenylalanine, the CDR3 spans 15 amino acids. Only the CDR3 part of the read is kept: 45 bases, read in frame from the first base. Based on the germline V gene (reference sequence), the CDR1 and CDR2 sequences are MNHEY and SMNVEV. V is shortened by 5 bases, J by 0 bases, and the region joining them spans 11 bases. Genomic DNA was extracted from sorted cells for sequencing of the TCRbeta CDR3 region. TCRbeta CDR3 regions were sequenced using the immunoSEQ Assay. TCRdb took this table from immuneACCESS and kept in-frame rearrangements with V and J called. Such tables lack part of the clones; where checked against another copy, unresolved V genes explain under half of the gap, and the rest is unexplained. In this sample the table shows 40,000 or so clones, around 80% of which occur a single time. Together, the top ten hold around 20% of the sample. Concerning this clone: No antigen is known for it. Base qualities were left out, and no much larger clone turns up one base away.

Patients with a history of autoimmune disease or receiving systemic immunosuppression were excluded from the trial. Peripheral blood for TCR sequencing was collected from all dose cohorts at baseline, on cycle 4 day 1, and on cycle 7 day 1. Samples came from an open-label, multicenter, first-in-human phase I dose-escalation trial of ivuxolimab. Adults with locally advanced or metastatic head and neck squamous cell, hepatocellular, melanoma or renal cell carcinoma were enrolled in the trial. Before TCR sequencing, CD4+ T cells and CD8+ T cells were sorted from peripheral blood as separate populations.

The chain employs TRBV27 and TRBJ1-5; a weak D assignment points to TRBD1 (6 bases agree). Material: CD4+ or CD8+ T cells sorted from blood, obtained in a trial of the OX40 agonist ivuxolimab. The source is an adult with an advanced solid tumor such as melanoma, head and neck, liver or kidney cancer. The CDR3: CASSQGTNSNQPQHF. The DNA sequence is TGTGCCAGCAGTCAGGGGACTAATAGCAATCAGCCCCAGCATTTT.